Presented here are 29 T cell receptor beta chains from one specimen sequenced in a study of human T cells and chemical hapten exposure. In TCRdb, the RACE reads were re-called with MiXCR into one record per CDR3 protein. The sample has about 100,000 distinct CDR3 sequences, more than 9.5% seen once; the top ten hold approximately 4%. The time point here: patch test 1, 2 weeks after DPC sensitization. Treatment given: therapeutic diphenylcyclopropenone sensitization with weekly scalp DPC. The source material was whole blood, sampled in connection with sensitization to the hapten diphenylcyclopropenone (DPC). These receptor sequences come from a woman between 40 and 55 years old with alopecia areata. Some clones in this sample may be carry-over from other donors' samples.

The CDR3 region is CASSSRGAANYGYTF. The CDR3 DNA reads TGCGCCAGCAGCTCACGGGGGGCAGCGAACTATGGCTACACCTTC. The J gene is TRBJ1-2, the V gene TRBV5-1; D is possibly TRBD1 (6 bases). V was pared by 3 bases and J by 2 bases, with 14 bases between. Germline CDR1 reads SGHRS; CDR2 reads YFSETQ. The CDR3 is 15 residues long.

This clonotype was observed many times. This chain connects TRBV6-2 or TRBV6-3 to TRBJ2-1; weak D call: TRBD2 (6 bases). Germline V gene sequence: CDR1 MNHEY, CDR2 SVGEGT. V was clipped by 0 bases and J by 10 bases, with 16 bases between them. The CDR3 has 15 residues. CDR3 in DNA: TGTGCCAGCAGTTACTCAATCCGGGAGTTCACGGAGCAGTTCTTC. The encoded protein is CASSYSIREFTEQFF.

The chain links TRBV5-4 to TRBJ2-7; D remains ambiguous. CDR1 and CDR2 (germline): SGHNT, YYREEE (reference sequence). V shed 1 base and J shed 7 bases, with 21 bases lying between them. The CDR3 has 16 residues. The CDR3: CASSLFRNGGLGEQYF. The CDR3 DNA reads TGTGCCAGCAGCTTGTTCCGAAACGGTGGGCTAGGGGAGCAGTACTTC.

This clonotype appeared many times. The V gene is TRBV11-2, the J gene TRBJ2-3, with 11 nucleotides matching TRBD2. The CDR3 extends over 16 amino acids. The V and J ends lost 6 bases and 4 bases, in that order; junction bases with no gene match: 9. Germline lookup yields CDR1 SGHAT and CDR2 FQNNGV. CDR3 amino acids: CASSLTVAGGADTQYF. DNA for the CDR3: TGTGCCAGCAGTCTCACGGTAGCGGGAGGGGCAGATACGCAGTATTTT.

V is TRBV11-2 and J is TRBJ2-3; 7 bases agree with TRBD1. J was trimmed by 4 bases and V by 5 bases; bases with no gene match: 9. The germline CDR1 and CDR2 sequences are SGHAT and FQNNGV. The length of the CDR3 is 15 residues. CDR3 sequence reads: CASSLGPGGADTQYF. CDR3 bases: TGTGCCAGCAGCCTTGGACCAGGGGGAGCAGATACGCAGTATTTT.

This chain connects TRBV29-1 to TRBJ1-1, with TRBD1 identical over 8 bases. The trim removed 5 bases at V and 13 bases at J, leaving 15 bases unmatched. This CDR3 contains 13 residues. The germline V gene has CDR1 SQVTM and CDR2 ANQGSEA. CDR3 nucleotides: TGCAGCGTTCAGGGGGCGGCCTTCACTGAAATTTTCTTT. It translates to CSVQGAAFTEIFF.

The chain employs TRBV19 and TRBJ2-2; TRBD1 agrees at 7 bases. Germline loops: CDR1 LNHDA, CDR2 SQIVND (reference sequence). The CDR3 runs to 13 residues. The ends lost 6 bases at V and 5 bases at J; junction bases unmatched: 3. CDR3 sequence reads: CASRLQGTGELFF. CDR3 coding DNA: TGTGCCAGTAGGCTACAGGGGACCGGGGAGCTGTTTTTT.

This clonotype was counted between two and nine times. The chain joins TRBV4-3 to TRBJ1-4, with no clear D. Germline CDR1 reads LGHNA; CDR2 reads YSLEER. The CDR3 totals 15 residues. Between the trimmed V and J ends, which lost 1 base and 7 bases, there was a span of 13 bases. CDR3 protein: CASSQAAQVSEKLFF. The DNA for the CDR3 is TGCGCCAGCAGCCAAGCAGCCCAAGTCAGTGAAAAACTGTTTTTT.

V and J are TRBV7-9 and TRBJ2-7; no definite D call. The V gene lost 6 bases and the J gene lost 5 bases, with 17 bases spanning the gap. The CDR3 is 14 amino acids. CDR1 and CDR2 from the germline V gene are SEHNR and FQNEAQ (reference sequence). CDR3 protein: CASRDGPSPHEQYF. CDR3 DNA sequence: TGTGCCAGCAGAGACGGACCTTCCCCCCACGAGCAGTACTTC.

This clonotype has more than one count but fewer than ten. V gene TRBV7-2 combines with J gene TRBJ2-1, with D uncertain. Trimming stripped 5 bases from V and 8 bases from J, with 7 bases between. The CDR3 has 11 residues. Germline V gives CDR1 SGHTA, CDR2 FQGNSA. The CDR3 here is CASSDIHEQFF. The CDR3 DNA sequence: TGTGCCAGCAGCGACATTCATGAGCAGTTCTTC. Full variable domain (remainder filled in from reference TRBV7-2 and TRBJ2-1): GAGVSQSPSNKVTEKGKDVELRCDPISGHTALYWYRQSLGQGLEFLIYFQGNSAPDKSGLPSDRFSAERTGGSVSTLTIQRTQQEDSAVYLCASSDIHEQFFGPGTRLTVL.

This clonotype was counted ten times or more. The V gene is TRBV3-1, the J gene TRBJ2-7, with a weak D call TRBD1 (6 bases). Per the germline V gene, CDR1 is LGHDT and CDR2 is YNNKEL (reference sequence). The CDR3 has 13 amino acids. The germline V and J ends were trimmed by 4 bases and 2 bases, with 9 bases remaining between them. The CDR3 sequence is CASSPRDTYEQYF. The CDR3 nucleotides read TGTGCCAGCAGCCCACGGGACACCTACGAGCAGTACTTC.

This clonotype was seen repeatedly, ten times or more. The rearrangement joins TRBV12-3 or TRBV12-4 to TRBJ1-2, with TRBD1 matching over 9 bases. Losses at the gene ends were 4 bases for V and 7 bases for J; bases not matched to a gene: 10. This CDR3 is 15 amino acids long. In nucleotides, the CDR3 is TGTGCCAGCAGTTCGAACCTGGACAGGGGAGGTGGCTACACCTTC. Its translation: CASSSNLDRGGGYTF.

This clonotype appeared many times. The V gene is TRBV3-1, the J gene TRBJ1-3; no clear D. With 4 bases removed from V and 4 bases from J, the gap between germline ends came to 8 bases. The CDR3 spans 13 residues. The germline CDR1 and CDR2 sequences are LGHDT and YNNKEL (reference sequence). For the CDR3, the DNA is TGTGCCAGCAGCCCCGGTTCAGGAAACACCATATATTTT. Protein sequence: CASSPGSGNTIYF.

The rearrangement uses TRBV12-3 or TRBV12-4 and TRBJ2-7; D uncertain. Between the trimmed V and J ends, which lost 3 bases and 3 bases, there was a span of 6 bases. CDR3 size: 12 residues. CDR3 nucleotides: TGTGCCAGCAGTTTTTCCGGCTACGAGCAGTACTTC. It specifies CASSFSGYEQYF.

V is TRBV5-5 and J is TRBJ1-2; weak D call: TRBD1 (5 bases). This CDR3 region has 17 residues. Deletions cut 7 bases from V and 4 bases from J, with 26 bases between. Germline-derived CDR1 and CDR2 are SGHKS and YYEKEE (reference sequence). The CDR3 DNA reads TGTGCCAGCGTTAGGGCCTTACAGGAGACCCGGCCCTATGGCTACACCTTC. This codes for CASVRALQETRPYGYTF.

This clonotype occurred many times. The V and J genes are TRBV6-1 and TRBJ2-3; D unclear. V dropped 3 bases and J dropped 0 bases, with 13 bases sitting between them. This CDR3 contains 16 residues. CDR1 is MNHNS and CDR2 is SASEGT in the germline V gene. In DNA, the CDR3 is TGTGCCAGCAGTGAGATTGGTGGCGGCAGCACAGATACGCAGTATTTT. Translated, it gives CASSEIGGGSTDTQYF.

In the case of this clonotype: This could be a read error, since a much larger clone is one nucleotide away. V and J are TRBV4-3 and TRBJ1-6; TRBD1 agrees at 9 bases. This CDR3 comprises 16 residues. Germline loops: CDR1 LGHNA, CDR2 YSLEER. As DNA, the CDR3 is TGCGCCAGCAGCCAAGTCGGGACAGGGCCCAATTCACCCCTCCGCTTT. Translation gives CASSQVGTGPNSPLRF.

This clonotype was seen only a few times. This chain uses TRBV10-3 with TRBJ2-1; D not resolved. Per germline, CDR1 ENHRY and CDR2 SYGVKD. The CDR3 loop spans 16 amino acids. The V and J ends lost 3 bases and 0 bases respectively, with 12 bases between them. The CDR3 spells CAISDRSASSYNEQFF. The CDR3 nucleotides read TGTGCCATCAGTGACCGCAGTGCGAGCTCCTACAATGAGCAGTTCTTC.

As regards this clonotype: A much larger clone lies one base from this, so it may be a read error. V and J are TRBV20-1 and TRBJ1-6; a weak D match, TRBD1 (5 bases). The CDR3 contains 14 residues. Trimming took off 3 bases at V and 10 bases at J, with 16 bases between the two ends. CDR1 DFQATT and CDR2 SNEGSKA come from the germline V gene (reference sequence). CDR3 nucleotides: TGCAGTGCTAGCCCCCCAGGGAGCCAATCACCCCTCCACTTT. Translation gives CSASPPGSQSPLHF.

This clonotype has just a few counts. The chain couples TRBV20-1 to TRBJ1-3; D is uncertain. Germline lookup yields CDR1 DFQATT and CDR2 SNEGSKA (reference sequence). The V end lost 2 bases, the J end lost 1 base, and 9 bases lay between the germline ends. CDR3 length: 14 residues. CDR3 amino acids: CSARIRASGNTIYF. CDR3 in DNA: TGCAGTGCTAGAATCAGAGCATCTGGAAACACCATATATTTT.

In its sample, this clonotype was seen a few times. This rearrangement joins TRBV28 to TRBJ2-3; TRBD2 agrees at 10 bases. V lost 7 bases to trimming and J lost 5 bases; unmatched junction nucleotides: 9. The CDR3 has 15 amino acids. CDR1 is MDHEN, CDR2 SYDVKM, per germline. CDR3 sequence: CASKSRLAGGDTQYF. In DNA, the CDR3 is TGTGCCAGCAAAAGCCGCTTAGCGGGAGGAGATACGCAGTATTTT.

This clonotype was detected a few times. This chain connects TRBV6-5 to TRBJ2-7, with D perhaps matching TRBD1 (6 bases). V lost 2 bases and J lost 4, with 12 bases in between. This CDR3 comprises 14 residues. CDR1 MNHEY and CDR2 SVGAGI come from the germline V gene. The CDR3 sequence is CASSYREQGYEQYF. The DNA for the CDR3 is TGTGCCAGCAGTTACCGGGAACAGGGTTACGAGCAGTACTTC.

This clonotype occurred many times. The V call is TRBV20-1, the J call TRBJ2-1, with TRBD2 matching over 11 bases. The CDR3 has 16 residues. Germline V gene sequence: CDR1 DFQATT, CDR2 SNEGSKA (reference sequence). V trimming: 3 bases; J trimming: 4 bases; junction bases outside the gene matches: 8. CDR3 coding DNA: TGCAGTGCTAGTGTGCGTAGCGGGAGGGATTACAATGAGCAGTTCTTC. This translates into CSASVRSGRDYNEQFF.

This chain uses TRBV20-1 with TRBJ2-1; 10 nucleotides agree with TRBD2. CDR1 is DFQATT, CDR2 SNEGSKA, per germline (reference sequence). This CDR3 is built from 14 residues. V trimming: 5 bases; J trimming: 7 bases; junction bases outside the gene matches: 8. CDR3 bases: TGCAGTGCTCCCGCTAGCGGGGGCCCGAATGAGCAGTTCTTC. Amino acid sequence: CSAPASGGPNEQFF.

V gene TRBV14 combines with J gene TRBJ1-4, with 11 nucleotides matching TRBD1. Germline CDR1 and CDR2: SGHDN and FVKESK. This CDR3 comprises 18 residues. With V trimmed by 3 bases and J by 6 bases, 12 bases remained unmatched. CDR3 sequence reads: CASSQRRGQGALDEKLFF. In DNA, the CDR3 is TGTGCCAGCAGCCAGAGGAGAGGACAGGGGGCTCTTGATGAAAAACTGTTTTTT. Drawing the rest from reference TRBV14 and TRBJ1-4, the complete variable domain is EAGVTQFPSHSVIEKGQTVTLRCDPISGHDNLYWYRRVMGKEIKFLLHFVKESKQDESGMPNNRFLAERTGGTYSTLKVQPAELEDSGVYFCASSQRRGQGALDEKLFFGSGTQLSVL.

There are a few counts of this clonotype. The CDR3 spells CSAIFFSTAGVANEKLFF. Written as DNA, the CDR3 is TGCAGTGCTATTTTTTTTTCCACCGCCGGGGTGGCTAATGAAAAACTGTTTTTT. The V gene is TRBV20-1, the J gene TRBJ1-4; no clear D. The V end lost 4 bases, the J end lost 3 bases, and 24 bases lay between the germline ends. Germline CDR1 reads DFQATT; CDR2 reads SNEGSKA (reference sequence). This CDR3 is built from 18 residues.

CDR3 in DNA: TGCAGTGCTAGATACACCGGGGAGCTGTTTTTT. It encodes CSARYTGELFF. The J gene is TRBJ2-2, the V gene TRBV20-1, with D hard to call. V was clipped by 2 bases and J by 3 bases, with 1 base between them. CDR3 length: 11 amino acids. CDR1 is DFQATT and CDR2 is SNEGSKA in the germline V gene (reference sequence).

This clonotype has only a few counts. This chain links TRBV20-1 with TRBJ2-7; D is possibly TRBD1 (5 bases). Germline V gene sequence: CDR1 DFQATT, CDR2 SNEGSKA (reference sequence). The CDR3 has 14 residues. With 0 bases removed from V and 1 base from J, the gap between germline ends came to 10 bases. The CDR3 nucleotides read TGCAGTGCTAGAGAGGGGTCAGGGTCCTACGAGCAGTACTTC. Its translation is CSAREGSGSYEQYF.

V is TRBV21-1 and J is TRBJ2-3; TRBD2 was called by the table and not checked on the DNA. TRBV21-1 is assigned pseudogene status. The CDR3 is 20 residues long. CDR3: CASSKAPRGSGNHPRDTQYF. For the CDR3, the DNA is TGTGCCAGCAGCAAAGCCCCCAGAGGAAGCGGGAATCACCCCCGAGATACGCAGTATTTT.